The clone carrying this T cell receptor (beta chain) was counted only a few times. Under the authors' procedure: Researchers report that nucleated cell counts were estimated from reference gene primer amplification. Libraries were prepared by immunoSEQ multiplex PCR; TCRdb keeps only in-frame clonotypes and omits some of them. V and J calls and clone size are given by that table; D and trimming were obtained from the DNA. The sample contains tens of thousands of clones, 83% of which appear only once. The data derive from a study of blood T cell repertoires in COVID-19. Study-level background: Acute and convalescent COVID-19 specimens originated in the United States, Italy and Spain. T cells, B-cell-depleted T cells, or PBMCs provided the cDNA or gDNA that served as material.

The CDR3 has 13 residues. CDR1 is LNHNV and CDR2 is YYDKDF in the germline V gene (reference sequence). V lost 3 bases, J lost 4 bases, and 9 bases lay in between. The V call is TRBV15, the J call TRBJ1-1; D is uncertain. Material: peripheral blood. The receptor's source is an elderly man with acute or convalescent COVID-19. The CDR3 nucleotides read TGTGCCACCAGCAGTTCCAGGTCCACTGAAGCTTTCTTT. This codes for CATSSSRSTEAFF.